Here is one T cell receptor beta chain with its context. The antigen is undetermined. Germline assignment: CDR1 SGHTA and CDR2 FQGNSA. V dropped 0 bases and J dropped 2 bases, with 8 bases sitting between them. The CDR3 contains 14 residues. Generated by immunoSEQ multiplex PCR, the TCRdb table keeps only in-frame clones and is missing some. The data contain around 39,000 clones, roughly 84% of them singletons. This sample is part of a study of T cells in narcolepsy. Study-wide findings and caveats: Comparing one patient's CSF and blood CD4+ clonotypes highlighted HCRT- and TRIB2-specific autoreactive clonotypes. Reportedly, autoreactive clonotypes were serially detected in patients' blood but not controls'.

The chain recombines TRBV7-2 with TRBJ2-7, with D uncertain. The specimen sequenced was CD45RA- memory CD4+ T cells from PBMCs. This receptor was identified in a human donor with narcolepsy. CDR3 loop: CASSLARPPYEQYF. The CDR3, as DNA: TGTGCCAGCAGCTTAGCGCGTCCTCCCTACGAGCAGTACTTC.